These 9 T cell receptor beta chains originate from one sample sequenced in a study of human T cells and chemical hapten exposure. The sample's time point: patch test 1, 2 weeks after DPC sensitization. As to treatment: therapeutic diphenylcyclopropenone sensitization with weekly scalp DPC. TCRdb called the RACE reads again in MiXCR, with one record for every CDR3 protein. The sample consists of about 120,000 distinct CDR3 sequences, roughly an eighth of them appearing once. Material: whole blood, obtained in connection with sensitization to the hapten diphenylcyclopropenone (DPC). These TCRs come from a young man with alopecia areata. Some clones in this sample may be carry-over from other donors' samples.

At least ten counts were recorded for this clonotype. The chain is built from TRBV20-1 and TRBJ1-5; D remains unclear. CDR1 and CDR2 from the germline V gene are DFQATT and SNEGSKA (reference sequence). The CDR3 has 16 residues. Trimming took off 6 bases at V and 0 bases at J, with 18 bases between the two ends. The CDR3 DNA is TGCAGTGCGTATGGGGAGGACGGATATAGCAATCAGCCCCAGCATTTT. Protein sequence: CSAYGEDGYSNQPQHF.

The sample holds a few counts of this clonotype. The V and J genes are TRBV11-2 and TRBJ2-7; either TRBD1 or TRBD2 may supply D (6 bases each). Between the trimmed V and J ends, which lost 3 bases and 6 bases, there was a span of 18 bases. The germline V gene has CDR1 SGHAT and CDR2 FQNNGV. The CDR3 sequence is 15 residues long. The CDR3 loop reads CASSLSGGELGEQYF. In nucleotides, the CDR3 is TGTGCCAGCAGCTTGTCCGGGGGCGAGTTAGGCGAGCAGTACTTC. Full variable domain (remainder filled in from reference TRBV11-2 and TRBJ2-7): EAGVAQSPRYKIIEKRQSVAFWCNPISGHATLYWYQQILGQGPKLLIQFQNNGVVDDSQLPKDRFSAERLKGVDSTLKIQPAKLEDSAVYLCASSLSGGELGEQYFGPGTRLTVT.

This clonotype was seen only a few times. V and J are TRBV7-2 and TRBJ2-7; D call uncertain. The CDR3 is 14 amino acids. Trimming took 0 bases from V and 5 from J, leaving 11 bases between them. The germline V gene has CDR1 SGHTA and CDR2 FQGNSA. CDR3 loop: CASSLALGPDEQYF. The DNA for the CDR3 is TGTGCCAGCAGCTTAGCGCTTGGTCCCGACGAGCAGTACTTC.

This clonotype was seen many times. The rearrangement links TRBV20-1 to TRBJ2-3, with D hard to call. Germline CDR1 reads DFQATT; CDR2 reads SNEGSKA (reference sequence). Trimming stripped 3 bases from V and 2 bases from J, with 18 bases between. CDR3 length: 16 residues. The CDR3 DNA is TGCAGTGCTAGTTCGATCGCTAGTGGTCTCACAGATACGCAGTATTTT. It codes for CSASSIASGLTDTQYF.

This clonotype was counted only a few times. The chain combines TRBV20-1 with TRBJ2-3; no definite D call. The germline V gene encodes CDR1 DFQATT and CDR2 SNEGSKA (reference sequence). V lost 7 bases, J lost 0 bases, and 17 bases lay in between. This CDR3 spans 15 amino acids. CDR3 amino acids: CSGSPVRESTDTQYF. Written as DNA, the CDR3 is TGCAGTGGCAGCCCAGTCCGAGAGAGCACAGATACGCAGTATTTT.

Ten or more counts support this clonotype. The chain uses TRBV7-2 and TRBJ2-3; 8 positions agree with TRBD2. CDR1 and CDR2 (germline): SGHTA, FQGNSA. The CDR3 extends over 14 amino acids. The ends lost 5 bases at V and 2 bases at J; junction bases unmatched: 3. CDR3: CASSPGLATDTQYF. CDR3 DNA sequence: TGTGCCAGCAGCCCCGGACTAGCCACAGATACGCAGTATTTT. The whole variable domain, filled in from reference TRBV7-2 and TRBJ2-3, reads GAGVSQSPSNKVTEKGKDVELRCDPISGHTALYWYRQSLGQGLEFLIYFQGNSAPDKSGLPSDRFSAERTGGSVSTLTIQRTQQEDSAVYLCASSPGLATDTQYFGPGTRLTVL.

This rearrangement joins TRBV7-9 to TRBJ2-7; no reliable D call. V was cut by 2 bases and J by 1 base, with 6 bases left in between. This CDR3 is built from 13 residues. The V gene's germline CDR1 is SEHNR and CDR2 FQNEAQ (reference sequence). The CDR3 nucleotides read TGTGCCAGCAGCTTACCCGTTTCCTACGAGCAGTACTTC. Protein: CASSLPVSYEQYF.

This clonotype was seen many times. This chain links TRBV10-2 with TRBJ2-5, with D unresolved. CDR3 length: 14 amino acids. Trimming stripped 0 bases from V and 2 bases from J, with 7 bases between. The germline V gene encodes CDR1 WSHSY and CDR2 SAAADI. In DNA form, the CDR3 reads TGCGCCAGCAGTGAGTCATATGGACAAGAGACCCAGTACTTC. Translating it yields CASSESYGQETQYF.

This clonotype was counted between two and nine times. The chain carries TRBV3-1 and TRBJ2-3, with D tentatively TRBD1 (6 bases). V was cut by 4 bases and J by 5 bases, with 16 bases left in between. The CDR3 length is 15 residues. The V gene's germline CDR1 is LGHDT and CDR2 YNNKEL (reference sequence). The CDR3 protein is CASSLNTGQRDTQYF. In DNA form, the CDR3 reads TGTGCCAGCAGCCTAAATACAGGGCAAAGAGATACGCAGTATTTT.